This TCR beta chain was profiled in a study of cytomegalovirus exposure and HLA in healthy donors (dated by TCRdb to the late 2010s). For the wider study: According to an earlier analysis of several hundred of the donors, about 170 million T cells yielded 95 million to 140 million unique TCR beta sequences and more than 250 Gb of sequence data. Roughly 290 gigabases of sequencing data and around 80 million unique TCR sequences made up an early release that covered 500 to 650 HLA-typed donors. The genetic ancestry cluster associated with self-reported Caucasian donors included about four fifths of the roughly 410 genotyped donors. The study was designed to test whether signatures of past pathogen exposure could be identified by cataloging public T cell receptors. The study used immunosequencing to profile the T cell repertoires of several hundred subjects and linked those repertoires to cytomegalovirus serostatus. Along with the roughly 670-subject first cohort, a separate validation cohort of over 90 different subjects was used. High-throughput TCR immunosequencing, statistical association of individual TCRs with disease status, and machine learning were combined to predict cytomegalovirus infection status. To study patterns of TCR occurrence, a later analysis re-analyzed previously published TCR beta repertoires from around 660 donors and added high-resolution HLA genotyping. In the later analysis, no new phenotypic data were used to find candidate immune exposures; instead, reliance was placed on TCR beta sequences and their occurrence across donors. An earlier analysis of 587 of the donors used high-throughput TCR beta sequencing to judge whether each TCR beta V gene segment behaved as functional or pseudogenic. Donor age, sex, ethnicity and CMV serostatus were compiled alongside the repertoire data. A later genetic analysis used genome-wide SNP genotypes for 398 of the 666 donors, treating that subset as a discovery cohort. Every repertoire in the discovery cohort had been generated on one and the same sequencing platform. Class I and class II HLA loci were covered by the typing at four-digit resolution. Typing coverage varied by locus: about 629-640 donors for A, B, C, DRB1 and DQB1; under 550 for DQA1; more than 600 for DPA1; 450 to 480 for DPB1. A handful of DR-DQ haplotypes were handled as single units for association and clustering because linkage in the cohort was strong. Among roughly 370 genotyped donors of the cohort, an average of 235,054 unique TCR beta nucleotide sequences were sequenced per donor, approximately 20% of them non-productive.

General conclusions and limits of the study: A further reported finding was that TCR beta sequences accurately predicted the HLA-A and HLA-B alleles for most subjects in the first cohort. While some public TCRs were present in many individuals, most TCR sequences turned up only very rarely across donors. A later genetic analysis associated a missense DCLRE1C variant with V-gene and J-gene trimming of TCR beta chains, and an independent cohort replicated the association. A later analysis reported that several top co-occurrence clusters appeared linked to parvovirus B19, influenza, CMV and Epstein-Barr virus. Sequencing depth was assumed to be roughly uniform across donors in the presence/absence analyses, though that assumption may not hold. In this cohort, only TCR beta chains were sequenced, and detectable features were limited by the absence of alpha or paired-chain data. In vitro tests confirmed that a few of the cytomegalovirus-associated TCR beta chains recognize cytomegalovirus antigens. In a later analysis, TCR association rates were found to vary across HLA loci, with the most associated TCRs seen for DRB1 alleles and the fewest for HLA-C alleles. A cluster of highly shared sequence variants was judged likely to represent a technical artifact of the sequencing pipeline. The classifier was reported to diagnose cytomegalovirus status with high specificity and sensitivity in both the original cohort and the validation cohort. Around 16 rarely observed V segments, including chromosome 9 orphons, were excluded from the earlier analysis of several hundred of the donors because counts were too low. The study gave a list of about 150 TCR beta chains associated with cytomegalovirus. Broadly in line with IMGT annotations, most TCR beta V segments showed up in productive rearrangements about 87% or about 30% of the time in an earlier analysis of roughly 590 of the donors. Immune exposure information for the cohort was limited to CMV serostatus. Because HLA typing was missing for some donors at each locus, association tests included only the typed subset. Linkage disequilibrium might explain the correlated functional status among segregating V segments, but an unknown experimental factor could not be ruled out. A later analysis found that most CMV-associated TCR beta chains appeared HLA-restricted, with HLA associations seemingly driven largely by CMV exposure. In a later analysis, 15,000 to 20,000 TCR beta sequences were associated with specific HLA alleles at a false discovery rate of 0.05. A later analysis found that HLA-associated TCR beta chains were more clonally expanded and had lower generation probabilities than equally common non-associated chains. According to the authors, the approach could potentially be generalized to other disease states and immunological phenotypes. According to a later genetic analysis, donors in an Asian-associated ancestry cluster had fewer N-insertions in productive TCRs than the approximately 670-donor mean. The 87-base-pair reads could not distinguish some IMGT-functional V segments, including TRBV6-2 and TRBV6-3, so those segments were excluded. When HLA alleles, especially DR and DQ, strongly co-occurred, attributing TCR associations to individual alleles was difficult.

This clone was found a few times. This receptor's antigen is unknown. One base away there is no much larger clone; base qualities are not given. From the germline V gene (reference sequence), CDR1 is WNHNN and CDR2 is SYGVQD. Taken from cysteine to phenylalanine, the CDR3 has 13 residues. CDR3 DNA is the only sequence kept; it has 39 bases, read in frame from the first base. V and J lose 4 bases and 0 bases, and a span of 3 bases separates them. Libraries were made using the immunoSEQ multiplex PCR assay. A mixture of 60 forward primers for TCR Vbeta segments and 13 reverse primers for TCR Jbeta segments was used in the multiplex PCR. A multiplex PCR assay on genomic DNA amplified the CDR3 region of rearranged TCR beta genes. On the Illumina HiSeq System, the amplified TCR beta libraries were sequenced as 87-base-pair reads. The original pipeline was this. Across the 670 or so repertoires, a later analysis counted tens of millions of unique TCR beta chains, roughly 11 million of which were shared by at least two donors. Raw reads were error-corrected and collapsed into unique sequences by a nearest-neighbor algorithm in which closely related sequences were merged to remove PCR and sequencing errors. V, D and J gene segments were assigned by aligning CDR3 sequences to IMGT reference sequences. For a sequence to be retained, a match of at least six nucleotides to both a V gene segment and a J gene segment was required. Rearrangements were called productive when the CDR3 lacked stop codons and stayed in frame with V and J; all others were non-productive. Following IMGT convention, CDR3 was defined as the stretch from the second conserved V-encoded cysteine up to the conserved J-encoded phenylalanine. The earlier analysis of 500 to 750 of the donors excluded any sequence lacking an unambiguous match to a single V gene segment. An earlier analysis of 450 to 650 of the donors called V segments functional above 56.7% productive rearrangements and segregating when the between-donor standard deviation exceeded 5%. A statistical classification framework was built to diagnose cytomegalovirus status from the catalog of TCR beta chain sequences. A later analysis assigned V and J genes by comparing TCR nucleotide sequences with IMGT/GENE-DB human TR gene sequences. The TCRdist pipeline was used in a later analysis to assign CDR3 sequences and most-parsimonious VDJ recombination scenarios. In a later analysis, every TCR beta chain was defined by the combination of its CDR3 amino acid sequence and its V-gene family, and reads without a unique V-gene family were dropped. As a way to deal with suspected cross-contamination and a sequencing artifact, a later analysis dropped roughly 620 nucleotide sequences that were highly shared and had low generation probability. In a later analysis, a clonal expansion index for each public chain was calculated from normalized within-repertoire ranks of inferred template counts. A later analysis computed generation probabilities with a VDJ recombination model fitted to out-of-frame rearrangements, and checked the results against IGoR. In a later analysis, hypergeometric tests were used to score TCR-TCR, TCR-HLA and TCR-CMV co-occurrence, with a repertoire-size bias correction applied to TCR pairs. In a later analysis, false discovery rates were estimated by permuting HLA or CMV assignments 20 times. In a later analysis, co-occurring TCRs were grouped using DBSCAN, and TCRdist sequence similarity was added for clustering within HLA-allele-positive subsets. Co-occurrence clustering excluded repertoires with fewer than 30,000 or more than 120,000 public chains, plus five with anomalous nucleotide sharing. In TCRdb, the immuneACCESS table is reduced to in-frame sequences with V and J assigned. These tables do not hold every clone; where another copy was compared, an unresolved V gene accounts for under half, and the others remain unexplained. V, J and clone size are taken as reported in that table, and D and trimming were inferred from the DNA itself. In all, the sample holds about 210,000 clones, and about four fifths of those were seen once. The top ten hold roughly a tenth of the sample.

In total, 630 or so healthy bone marrow donors made up the cohort. Cohort members were all nominally healthy when sampled, although unrecorded immune exposures were likely present. The donor tested CMV seropositive, placing the donor among the 289 seropositive members of the cohort. Each donor provided a peripheral blood sample, and peripheral blood mononuclear cells were used for TCR beta sequencing. The Qiagen DNeasy Blood Extraction Kit was used to extract genomic DNA from the blood cell samples. Material: PBMCs. This receptor was taken from a woman aged 50 to 65 in good health and CMV-seropositive. The chain uses TRBV10-1 and TRBJ1-4; the D gene identity is not certain. This receptor carries the CDR3 CASSVTTNEKLFF. DNA sequence: TGCGCCAGCAGTGTTACAACTAATGAAAAACTGTTTTTT.